Following are 10 T cell receptor beta chains from one sample sequenced in a study of CD8 T cell repertoires and HIV-1 epitope variants. Measured with immunoSEQ multiplex PCR; TCRdb has only the in-frame clones, and not every one. Of thousands of clones in the sample, 60% to 70% were seen once. These receptors lack a known antigen. Sample: cultured CD8+ T cells derived from PBMCs. Receptor source: a male donor with HIV.

This chain uses TRBV7-3 with TRBJ2-7; D may correspond to TRBD1 or TRBD2 (5 bases each). V lost 4 bases and J lost 0, with 10 bases in between. The length of the CDR3 is 14 residues. Germline CDR1 is SGHTA and CDR2 is FQGTGA. The CDR3 region has the DNA TGTGCCAGCAGCTCAGGGACCTCCTCCTACGAGCAGTACTTC. Encoded protein: CASSSGTSSYEQYF.

This clone was seen a single time. The chain recombines TRBV27 with TRBJ2-2, with D possibly TRBD2 on 6 matching bases. Germline loops: CDR1 MNHEY, CDR2 SMNVEV (reference sequence). Trimming took off 3 bases at V and 1 base at J, with 12 bases between the two ends. The CDR3 contains 16 residues. Written as DNA, the CDR3 is TGTGCCAGCAGTTTCGGAGCGGGCTTGAACACCGGGGAGCTGTTTTTT. Translation gives CASSFGAGLNTGELFF.

The chain joins TRBV18 to TRBJ1-2; weak D call: TRBD1 (6 bases). V lost 0 bases to trimming and J lost 5 bases, with 13 bases between them. Germline lookup yields CDR1 KGHSH and CDR2 LQKENI. CDR3 length equals 15 residues. The CDR3 DNA follows: TGTGCCAGCTCACCACCAATAACAGGGAATTATGGCTACACCTTC. Protein: CASSPPITGNYGYTF.

The chain carries TRBV5-4 and TRBJ1-1; D is ambiguous. Germline CDR1 reads SGHNT; CDR2 reads YYREEE (reference sequence). This CDR3 comprises 13 residues. Trimming removed 0 bases at V and 6 bases at J, with 9 bases between. The CDR3 sequence is CASSLAGLPEAFF. In DNA form, the CDR3 reads TGTGCCAGCAGCTTGGCGGGGTTACCTGAAGCTTTCTTT.

V is TRBV11-2 and J is TRBJ2-2; D may be TRBD2 (5 bases). V was cut by 2 bases and J by 5 bases, with 9 bases left in between. Germline lookup yields CDR1 SGHAT and CDR2 FQNNGV. The CDR3 sequence is 14 residues long. CDR3 coding DNA: TGTGCCAGCAGCTTAAGCAGGAGGACCGGGGAGCTGTTTTTT. Translation: CASSLSRRTGELFF.

The chain recombines TRBV5-6 with TRBJ2-1; D may be TRBD2 (5 bases). The CDR3 extends over 14 amino acids. Germline assignment: CDR1 SGHDT and CDR2 YYEEEE. V gave up 0 bases and J gave up 2 bases, with 6 bases separating them. Here the CDR3 reads CASSLEEAYNEQFF. The CDR3 region has the DNA TGTGCCAGCAGCTTGGAGGAGGCCTACAATGAGCAGTTCTTC.

The rearrangement uses TRBV10-2 and TRBJ2-1; 7 bases are shared with TRBD2. The junction had 6 bases not matched to a gene; V was cut back by 4 bases and J by 3 bases. In germline, CDR1 is WSHSY, CDR2 SAAADI. The CDR3 contains 15 residues. The CDR3 nucleotides read TGCGCCAGCAGTGTCCCTAGCGGCCTCTACAATGAGCAGTTCTTC. Its translation: CASSVPSGLYNEQFF.

This clone was observed a handful of times. This chain links TRBV18 with TRBJ1-1; D is ambiguous. This CDR3 is built from 13 residues. V shed 3 bases and J shed 1 base, with 6 bases lying between them. In germline, CDR1 is KGHSH, CDR2 LQKENI. The CDR3 is CASSPGANTEAFF. The CDR3 DNA follows: TGTGCCAGCTCACCGGGAGCGAACACTGAAGCTTTCTTT.

This clone is medium-sized within its sample. The V call is TRBV28, the J call TRBJ2-7; D might be TRBD1 (6 bases). V gave up 5 bases and J gave up 4 bases, with 9 bases separating them. CDR3 length: 12 residues. Looked up from germline, CDR1 is MDHEN and CDR2 is SYDVKM. The CDR3 DNA reads TGTGCCAGCAGTCGGACAGTATACGAGCAGTACTTC. Protein product: CASSRTVYEQYF.

In its sample, this clone was seen once. The chain couples TRBV19 to TRBJ2-7, with 9 positions matching TRBD1. V lost 4 bases and J lost 2; bases outside the gene matches: 12. This CDR3 region has 17 residues. Germline V lookup: CDR1 LNHDA, CDR2 SQIVND (reference sequence). CDR3 nucleotide sequence: TGTGCCAGTAGTAAGACGCGGGGACAGGGATCCCCCTACGAGCAGTACTTC. This translates into CASSKTRGQGSPYEQYF.